This T cell receptor beta chain originates from a study of OX40 agonist ivuxolimab in advanced cancers. Study-level background: Patients received intravenous ivuxolimab every 2 weeks at 0.01 to 10 mg/kg.

Trimming removed 4 bases from V and 11 bases from J; junction bases left unmatched: 14. Germline CDR1 reads SGHDT; CDR2 reads YYEEEE. CDR3 size: 15 residues. TCRdb's table, derived via immunoSEQ multiplex PCR, lists solely in-frame clones and lacks some. The table has approximately 14,000 clones, 70% to 80% seen once. This TCR derives from an adult with an advanced solid tumor such as melanoma, head and neck, liver or kidney cancer. The source was CD4+ or CD8+ T cells sorted from blood, collected in a trial of the OX40 agonist ivuxolimab. The chain joins TRBV5-6 to TRBJ2-5; 10 nucleotides line up with TRBD1. In DNA form, the CDR3 reads TGTGCCAGCAGCCGTGAAGGGACAGGGGTTGGGAAGCAGTACTTC. Translating gives CASSREGTGVGKQYF.